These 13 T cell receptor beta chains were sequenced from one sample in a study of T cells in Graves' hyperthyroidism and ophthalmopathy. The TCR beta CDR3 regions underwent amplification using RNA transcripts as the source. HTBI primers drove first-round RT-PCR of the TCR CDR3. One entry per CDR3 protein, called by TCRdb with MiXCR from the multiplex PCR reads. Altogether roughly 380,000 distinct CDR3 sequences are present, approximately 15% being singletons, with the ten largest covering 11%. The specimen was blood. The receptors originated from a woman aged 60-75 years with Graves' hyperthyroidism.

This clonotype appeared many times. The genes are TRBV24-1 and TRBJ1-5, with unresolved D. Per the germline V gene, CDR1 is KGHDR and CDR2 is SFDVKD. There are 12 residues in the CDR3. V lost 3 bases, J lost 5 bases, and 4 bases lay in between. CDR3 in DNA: TGTGCCACCAGTGATCAGTATCAGCCCCAGCATTTT. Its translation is CATSDQYQPQHF.

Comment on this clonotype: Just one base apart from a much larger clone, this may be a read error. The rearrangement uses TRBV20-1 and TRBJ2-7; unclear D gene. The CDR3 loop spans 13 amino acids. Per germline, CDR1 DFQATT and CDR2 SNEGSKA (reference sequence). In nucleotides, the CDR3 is TGCAGTGTCGAAGACCCAAATCGACACGAGCAGTCCTTC. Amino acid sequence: CSVEDPNRHEQSF.

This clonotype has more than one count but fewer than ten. The CDR3 sequence is CASKTSWSGELFF. CDR3 coding DNA: TGTGCCAGCAAGACTAGTTGGTCCGGGGAGCTGTTTTTT. This sequence joins TRBV12-3 or TRBV12-4 and TRBJ2-2; weak D call: TRBD2 (6 bases). This CDR3 comprises 13 residues. V was pared by 7 bases and J by 6 bases, with 12 bases between.

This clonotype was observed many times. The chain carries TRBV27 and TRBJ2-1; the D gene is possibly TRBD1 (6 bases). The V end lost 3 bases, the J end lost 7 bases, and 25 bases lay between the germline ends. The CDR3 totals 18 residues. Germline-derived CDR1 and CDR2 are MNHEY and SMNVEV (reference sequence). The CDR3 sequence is CASSFRTAIEIPRNEQFF. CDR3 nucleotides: TGTGCCAGCAGTTTCCGGACAGCCATCGAGATTCCTCGGAATGAGCAGTTCTTC.

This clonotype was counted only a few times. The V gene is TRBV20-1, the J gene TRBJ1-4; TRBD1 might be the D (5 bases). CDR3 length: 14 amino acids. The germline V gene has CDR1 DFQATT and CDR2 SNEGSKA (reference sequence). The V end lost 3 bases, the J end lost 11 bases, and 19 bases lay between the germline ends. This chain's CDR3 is CSARAFRDSEKLFF. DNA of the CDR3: TGCAGTGCTAGGGCGTTCAGGGATTCAGAGAAACTGTTTTTT.

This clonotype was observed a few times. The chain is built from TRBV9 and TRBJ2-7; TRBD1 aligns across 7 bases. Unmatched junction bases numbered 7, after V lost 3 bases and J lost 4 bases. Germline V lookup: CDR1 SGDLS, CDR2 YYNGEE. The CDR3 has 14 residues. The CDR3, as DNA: TGTGCCAGCAGCGCCGGGACAGAATCGTACGAGCAGTACTTC. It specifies CASSAGTESYEQYF.

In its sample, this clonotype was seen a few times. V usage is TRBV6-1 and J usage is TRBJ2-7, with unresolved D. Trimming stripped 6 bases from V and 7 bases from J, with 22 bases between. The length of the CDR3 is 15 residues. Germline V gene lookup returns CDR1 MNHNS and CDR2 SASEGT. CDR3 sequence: CASSTTDASSREQYF. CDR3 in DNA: TGTGCCAGCAGCACCACTGACGCTTCTTCTAGAGAGCAGTACTTC.

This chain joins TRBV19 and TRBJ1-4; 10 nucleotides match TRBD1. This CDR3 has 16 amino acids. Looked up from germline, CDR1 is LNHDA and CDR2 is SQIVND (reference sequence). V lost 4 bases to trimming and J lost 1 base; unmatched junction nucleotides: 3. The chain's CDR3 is CASSTRDRGTNEKLFF. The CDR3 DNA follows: TGTGCCAGTAGTACCAGGGACAGGGGAACTAATGAAAAACTGTTTTTT.

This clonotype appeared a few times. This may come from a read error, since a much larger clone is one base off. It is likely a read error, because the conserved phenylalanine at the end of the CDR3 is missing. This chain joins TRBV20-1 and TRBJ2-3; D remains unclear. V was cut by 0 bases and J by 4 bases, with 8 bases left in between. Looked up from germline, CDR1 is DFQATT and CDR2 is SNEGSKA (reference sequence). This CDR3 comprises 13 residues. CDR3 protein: CSARDPAPDTQYS. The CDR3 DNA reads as TGCAGTGCTAGAGATCCGGCGCCAGATACGCAGTATTCT.

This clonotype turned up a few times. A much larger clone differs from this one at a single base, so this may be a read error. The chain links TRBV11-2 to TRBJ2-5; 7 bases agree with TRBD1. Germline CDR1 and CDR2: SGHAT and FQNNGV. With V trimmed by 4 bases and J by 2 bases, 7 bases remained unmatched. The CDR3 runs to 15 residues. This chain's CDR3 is CASSSVQGSQETQYF. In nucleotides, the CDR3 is TGTGCCAGCAGCTCCGTACAGGGGAGTCAAGAGACCCAGTACTTC. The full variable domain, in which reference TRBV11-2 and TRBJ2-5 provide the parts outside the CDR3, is EAGVAQSPRYKIIEKRQSVAFWCNPISGHATLYWYQQILGQGPKLLIQFQNNGVVDDSQLPKDRFSAERLKGVDSTLKIQPAKLEDSAVYLCASSSVQGSQETQYFGPGTRLLVL.

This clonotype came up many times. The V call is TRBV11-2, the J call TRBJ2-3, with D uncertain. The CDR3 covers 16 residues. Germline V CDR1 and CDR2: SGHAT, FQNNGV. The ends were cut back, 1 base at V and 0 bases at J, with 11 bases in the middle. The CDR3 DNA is TGTGCCAGCAGCTTAGGCGCTCAAACTAGCACAGATACGCAGTATTTT. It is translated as CASSLGAQTSTDTQYF.

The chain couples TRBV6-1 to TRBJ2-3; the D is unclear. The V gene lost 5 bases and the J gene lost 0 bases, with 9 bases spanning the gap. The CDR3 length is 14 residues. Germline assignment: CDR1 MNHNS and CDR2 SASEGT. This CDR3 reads CASSHLSSTDTQYF. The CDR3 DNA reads TGTGCCAGCAGTCACTTATCTAGCACAGATACGCAGTATTTT.

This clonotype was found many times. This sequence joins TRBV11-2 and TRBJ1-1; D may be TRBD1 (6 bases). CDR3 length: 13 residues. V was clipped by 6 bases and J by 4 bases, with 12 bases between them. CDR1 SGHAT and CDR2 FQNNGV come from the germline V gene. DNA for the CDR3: TGTGCCAGCAGTTTTACAGGGCGCACTGAAGCTTTCTTT. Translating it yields CASSFTGRTEAFF.